The sequence of this TCR beta chain was determined in a study of T cell changes during pregnancy in multiple sclerosis. Looked up from germline, CDR1 is MNHNS and CDR2 is SASEGT. This CDR3 comprises 15 residues. The V segment lost 4 bases and the J segment 1 base; nucleotides outside the gene matches: 2. The method was immunoSEQ multiplex PCR; TCRdb's version includes in-frame clones alone and lacks a portion of them. The table lists 30,000 to 45,000 clones, 91% of them singletons. A single count supports this clone. The J gene is TRBJ2-3, the V gene TRBV6-1; TRBD2 matches at 10 bases. The TCR was taken from a female donor with multiple sclerosis, enrolled in a pregnancy study. The input for sequencing was CD8+ T cells from peripheral blood mononuclear cells, taken in the second trimester of pregnancy. CDR3 sequence: CASSALAGGTDTQYF. The CDR3 coding sequence is TGTGCCAGCAGTGCCCTAGCGGGAGGCACAGATACGCAGTATTTT.